This TCR beta chain was retrieved from a study of T cells after posttransplantation cyclophosphamide. Study findings and constraints: Donor-recipient repertoire similarity was low at 1-2 months, rising over year one.

Data came from immunoSEQ multiplex PCR; TCRdb stores just in-frame clones and leaves some out. This sample carries around 7,700 clones, none of them present only once. The CDR3 runs 15 residues. The V end lost 2 bases, the J end lost 2 bases, and 11 bases lay between the germline ends. CDR1 and CDR2 from the germline V gene are SGHKS and YYEKEE (reference sequence). A marrow graft followed busulfan-fludarabine conditioning, with cyclophosphamide on days +3 and +4. This clone was counted ten times or more. Its antigen is undetermined. This sequence originates from a female patient in her 60s who received an allogeneic stem cell transplant from an unrelated donor, was CMV-positive, and had acute GVHD only. Some of the T cells may derive from the graft donor. The chain combines TRBV5-5 with TRBJ1-3; unclear D gene. The input for sequencing was PBMCs, taken 90 to 100 days after allogeneic stem cell transplant with posttransplant cyclophosphamide. The CDR3 DNA is TGTGCCAGCAGCTTACAATCGGGGACTGGAAACACCATATATTTT. The encoded protein is CASSLQSGTGNTIYF.